A single sample gave rise to the 25 T cell receptor beta chains below, sequenced in a study of blood T cell repertoires in COVID-19. Sequencing used immunoSEQ multiplex PCR; TCRdb keeps in-frame clones, though not all of them. The sample yields about 52,000 clones, roughly 89% seen once. Specimen: peripheral blood. These receptors all stem from an older man with active or convalescent COVID-19.

J is TRBJ2-7 and V is TRBV28, with D perhaps matching TRBD1 (5 bases). The CDR3 has 15 residues. Germline CDR1 and CDR2: MDHEN and SYDVKM. Trimming removed 6 bases at V and 1 base at J, with 16 bases between. CDR3 sequence (DNA): TGTGCCAGCAGGCCCAGCAGGGCCGATTCCTACGAGCAGTACTTC. This translates into CASRPSRADSYEQYF.

This rearrangement joins TRBV21-1 to TRBJ2-1; TRBD2, as called in the table, went unchecked against the DNA. TRBV21-1 corresponds to a pseudogene. The CDR3 spans 13 residues. CDR3 amino acids: CASSRKGGNEQFF. Written as DNA, the CDR3 is TGTGCCAGCAGCAGGAAAGGCGGGAATGAGCAGTTCTTC.

The chain joins TRBV15 to TRBJ1-5, with D possibly TRBD1 on 5 matching bases. The CDR3 has 17 amino acids. Germline V CDR1 and CDR2: LNHNV, YYDKDF (reference sequence). V was cut by 0 bases and J by 4 bases, with 16 bases left in between. In nucleotides, the CDR3 is TGTGCCACCAGCAGAGATCTTCTGGCGACAGTAAATCAGCCCCAGCATTTT. It is translated as CATSRDLLATVNQPQHF.

Only one count was recorded for this clone. The chain uses TRBV18 and TRBJ1-6, with D possibly being TRBD1 (5 bases). The CDR3 consists of 16 residues. The germline CDR1 and CDR2 sequences are KGHSH and LQKENI. Trimming stripped 4 bases from V and 5 bases from J, with 15 bases between. The CDR3 bases are TGTGCCAGCTCACAACAAAACAGGAACGATAATTCACCCCTCCACTTT. Translating gives CASSQQNRNDNSPLHF.

V usage is TRBV4-3 and J usage is TRBJ2-7; 10 nucleotides line up with TRBD2. The V gene end was trimmed by 0 bases and the J gene end by 4 bases; junction bases not matched to a gene: 3. There are 15 residues in the CDR3. In germline, CDR1 is LGHNA, CDR2 YSLEER. Here the CDR3 DNA reads TGCGCCAGCAGCCAAGAGGAGCGGGAGGGATACGAGCAGTACTTC. Translated, it gives CASSQEEREGYEQYF.

This chain uses TRBV27 with TRBJ1-1; no reliable D call. Deletions cut 6 bases from V and 1 base from J, with 12 bases between. Germline CDR1 MNHEY, CDR2 SMNVEV (reference sequence). The CDR3 is made up of 14 amino acids. For the CDR3, the DNA is TGTGCCAGCAGGCCGCCTGAGAAGAACACTGAAGCTTTCTTT. The encoded protein is CASRPPEKNTEAFF.

This sequence joins TRBV5-4 and TRBJ2-7; a weak D match, TRBD2 (5 bases). Germline loops: CDR1 SGHNT, CDR2 YYREEE (reference sequence). The CDR3 has 14 amino acids. V was trimmed by 2 bases and J by 3 bases, leaving 12 bases between them. CDR3 loop: CASSFFGENYEQYF. CDR3 bases: TGTGCCAGCAGCTTTTTCGGGGAGAACTACGAGCAGTACTTC.

This sequence joins TRBV27 and TRBJ2-5; TRBD1 agrees at 7 bases. The germline gives CDR1 MNHEY, CDR2 SMNVEV (reference sequence). The CDR3 length is 15 residues. V shed 6 bases, J shed 4 bases, and the junction held 11 bases outside the gene matches. Written as DNA, the CDR3 is TGTGCCAGCAGAGCTTGGTACAGGGGAAGAGAGACCCAGTACTTC. As protein: CASRAWYRGRETQYF.

The chain uses TRBV5-4 and TRBJ2-3; no clear D gene. Germline V gene lookup returns CDR1 SGHNT and CDR2 YYREEE (reference sequence). Trimming cost V 0 bases and J 0 bases, with 14 bases left between them. CDR3 size: 17 residues. The CDR3 DNA reads TGTGCCAGCAGCTTGGAGGCCAGACAAACTAGCACAGATACGCAGTATTTT. Its protein product is CASSLEARQTSTDTQYF.

V usage is TRBV7-2 and J usage is TRBJ2-7; 14 bases align to TRBD2. CDR3 length equals 16 residues. Germline loops: CDR1 SGHTA, CDR2 FQGNSA. The ends lost 5 bases at V and 0 bases at J; junction bases unmatched: 3. The CDR3 here is CASSPGLAGGSYEQYF. In nucleotides, the CDR3 is TGTGCCAGCAGCCCCGGACTAGCGGGGGGCTCCTACGAGCAGTACTTC.

This chain uses TRBV19 with TRBJ2-1, with 10 bases that match TRBD1. This CDR3 has 17 residues. With V trimmed by 1 base and J by 5 bases, 8 bases remained unmatched. Per germline, CDR1 LNHDA and CDR2 SQIVND (reference sequence). The DNA for the CDR3 is TGTGCCAGTAGTATAGGCCTAGGACAGGGGGTCAACAATGAGCAGTTCTTC. Protein sequence: CASSIGLGQGVNNEQFF.

This chain uses TRBV6-5 with TRBJ2-7, with D tentatively TRBD1 (6 bases). Germline V lookup: CDR1 MNHEY, CDR2 SVGAGI. The CDR3 length is 13 residues. Deletions cut 2 bases from V and 7 bases from J, with 12 bases between. CDR3 coding DNA: TGTGCCAGCAGTTACAGCACAGGGTTGGAGCAGTACTTC. Translating it yields CASSYSTGLEQYF.

This chain joins TRBV5-4 and TRBJ2-7; 11 bases are a match to TRBD2. V dropped 0 bases and J dropped 7; count of bases not matched to a gene: 18. Germline V gene data show CDR1 as SGHNT and CDR2 as YYREEE (reference sequence). This CDR3 comprises 19 residues. CDR3 DNA sequence: TGTGCCAGCAGCTTGGTTATTCTAGCGGGGGGTCGAACGACCGGGGAGCAGTACTTC. As protein: CASSLVILAGGRTTGEQYF.

CDR3 in DNA: TGTGCCAGCAGTCCAACCACAGGGGCTGGGAACACTGAAGCTTTCTTT. It translates to CASSPTTGAGNTEAFF. The rearrangement links TRBV28 to TRBJ1-1, with 7 positions matching TRBD1. V was clipped by 5 bases and J by 1 base; unmatched bases: 10. The CDR3 length is 16 residues. Germline CDR1 and CDR2: MDHEN and SYDVKM.

The rearrangement joins TRBV3-1 (or the pseudogene TRBV3-2) to TRBJ2-3, with TRBD2 matching 7 bases. After removal of 0 bases from V and 2 bases from J, the junction contained 8 bases not matched to a gene. CDR3 length: 17 residues. CDR1 and CDR2 (germline): LGHDT, YNNKEL (reference sequence). The CDR3 region is CASSQDMVAGITDTQYF. The CDR3, as DNA: TGTGCCAGCAGCCAAGATATGGTAGCGGGTATCACAGATACGCAGTATTTT.

V usage is TRBV19 and J usage is TRBJ1-1, with D perhaps TRBD1 (5 bases). The CDR3 totals 15 residues. Germline-derived CDR1 and CDR2 are LNHDA and SQIVND (reference sequence). V lost 7 bases and J lost 0, with 15 bases in between. The CDR3 sequence: CASNGAGPVNTEAFF. DNA of the CDR3: TGTGCCAGTAATGGGGCAGGGCCGGTGAACACTGAAGCTTTCTTT.

The gene calls are TRBV19 and TRBJ1-2, with unresolved D. CDR3 length: 15 residues. Germline values: CDR1 LNHDA, CDR2 SQIVND (reference sequence). Trimming pared 5 bases from V and 6 bases from J, leaving 19 bases between. The CDR3 loop reads CASSGGSIDGHGYTF. The DNA for the CDR3 is TGTGCCAGTAGTGGAGGATCTATAGACGGTCATGGCTACACCTTC.

The V gene is TRBV5-1, the J gene TRBJ2-6; TRBD1 aligns across 8 bases. The V gene's germline CDR1 is SGHRS and CDR2 YFSETQ. After removal of 2 bases from V and 0 bases from J, the junction contained 10 bases not matched to a gene. The CDR3 runs 19 residues. The CDR3 coding sequence is TGCGCCAGCAGCTTATCCTCCGGGACAGGTGTCTCTGGGGCCAACGTCCTGACTTTC. It encodes CASSLSSGTGVSGANVLTF.

In its sample, this clone was seen once. The V gene is TRBV6-5, the J gene TRBJ1-2; no firm D call. The V gene's germline CDR1 is MNHEY and CDR2 SVGAGI. This CDR3 is 14 amino acids long. Deletions cut 5 bases from V and 6 bases from J, with 16 bases between. CDR3 region: CASSPGPGYNGYTF. In nucleotides, the CDR3 is TGTGCCAGCAGTCCCGGTCCGGGATACAATGGCTACACCTTC.

This rearrangement joins TRBV19 to TRBJ2-7; 7 nucleotides line up with TRBD1. V lost 6 bases, J lost 7 bases, and 9 bases stayed unmatched. Germline-derived CDR1 and CDR2 are LNHDA and SQIVND (reference sequence). The CDR3 totals 13 residues. The CDR3 region has the DNA TGTGCCAGTAGAGGAGACAGGGTGGGTGAGCAGTACTTC. This gives the protein CASRGDRVGEQYF.

This chain uses TRBV3-1 (or the pseudogene TRBV3-2) with TRBJ1-4, with TRBD1 as a possible D gene (5 bases). Germline values: CDR1 LGHDT, CDR2 YNNKEL (reference sequence). V was clipped by 7 bases and J by 6 bases, with 12 bases between them. The CDR3 sequence is 13 residues long. The CDR3 DNA is TGTGCCAGCACCCCTTGGGGCGATGAAAAACTGTTTTTT. It is translated as CASTPWGDEKLFF.

The V and J genes are TRBV28 and TRBJ1-6, with 8 bases identical to TRBD1. The germline V gene has CDR1 MDHEN and CDR2 SYDVKM. V shed 2 bases, J shed 7 bases, and the junction held 1 base outside the gene matches. The length of the CDR3 is 14 residues. DNA of the CDR3: TGTGCCAGCAGTTTAGGGACAGGAAATTCACCCCTCCACTTT. Its translation is CASSLGTGNSPLHF. Using reference TRBV28 and TRBJ1-6 for the parts outside the CDR3, the full variable domain is DVKVTQSSRYLVKRTGEKVFLECVQDMDHENMFWYRQDPGLGLRLIYFSYDVKMKEKGDIPEGYSVSREKKERFSLILESASTNQTSMYLCASSLGTGNSPLHFGNGTRLTVT.

The chain carries TRBV5-4 and TRBJ2-7; 8 bases line up with TRBD1. The CDR3 sequence is 14 residues long. Germline CDR1 reads SGHNT; CDR2 reads YYREEE (reference sequence). The ends lost 10 bases at V and 2 bases at J; junction bases unmatched: 11. Written as DNA, the CDR3 is TGTGCCGCCAGCGTTCAGGGGGCGACCTACGAGCAGTACTTC. As protein: CAASVQGATYEQYF.

The rearrangement joins TRBV7-2 to TRBJ1-1, with unresolved D. This CDR3 contains 13 residues. Germline CDR1 SGHTA, CDR2 FQGNSA. Trimming left V 5 bases short and J 3 bases short, with 10 bases between. The CDR3 loop reads CASSPSFYTEAFF. CDR3 coding DNA: TGTGCCAGCAGCCCTAGCTTCTACACTGAAGCTTTCTTT.

About this clone itself: The sample holds other DNA sequences that translate to the same CDR3. The chain uses TRBV7-2 and TRBJ2-5; 10 nucleotides line up with TRBD2. This CDR3 comprises 16 residues. Germline V lookup: CDR1 SGHTA, CDR2 FQGNSA. With 0 bases clipped from V and 2 bases from J, the junction kept 3 bases outside the gene matches. For the CDR3, the DNA is TGTGCCAGCAGCTTAGCAGCTAGCGGGGGACAAGAGACCCAGTACTTC. Translation: CASSLAASGGQETQYF.